This entry features one T cell receptor beta chain sequence. The target of this receptor is not known. No base-level quality is on record; no much larger clone is a single base apart. Each collaborating institution followed its own protocols to collect whole blood in K2EDTA tubes. For TCRbeta analysis, collaborators shipped samples in one of three forms: frozen whole blood, isolated PBMCs, or DNA extracted from either of those sample types. The immunoSEQ Assay, a bias-controlled multiplex PCR, was used to amplify TCRbeta CDR3 regions from genomic DNA. On the study's bioinformatics: Within the assay, amplification of reference gene primers was used to estimate how many nucleated cells each sample contained. Sequence reads were collapsed and filtered to measure the absolute abundance of every unique TCRbeta CDR3 rearrangement. Productive Simpson clonality was computed per sample as the square root of Simpson's diversity index over productive rearrangements. The immuneACCESS repertoire file appears here via TCRdb, limited to in-frame rearrangements. These files lack a portion of the clones; in checked studies, under half of the deficit traces to unresolved V genes, and the cause of the others is not known. That table is the source of V, J and clone size, and D and trimming were worked out from the DNA. Within this sample are over 200,000 clones, with about 70% of them counted one time only. In total, the top ten clones hold about 3.5% of the sample.

These data originate in a study of blood T cell repertoires in COVID-19 (dated by TCRdb to 2019 to 2021). Describing the broader study: Samples covering the acute and convalescent phases of COVID-19 were provided by collaborators in the United States, Italy and Spain. The repertoires were made available in a free public database intended to serve as a resource for research on the immune response to SARS-CoV-2. Samples were obtained from the ongoing ImmuneRACE study (first 160 participants) and from over a thousand subjects provided by 6 global collaborators. Subjects who had been exposed to COVID-19, were actively infected with it, or had recovered from it provided the deeply sampled blood TCRbeta repertoires that made up the dataset. HLA class I and class II types, where available, came from metadata supplied by the sample provider rather than from assay-based typing. The prospective study material was composed of cDNA or gDNA derived from T cells, B-cell-depleted T cells, or PBMCs. Sample metadata almost always included a de-identified subject ID, COVID-19 status, age in years and sex.

What the study reported, not specific to this receptor: Clinical and demographic metadata were provided uncurated, with the amount varying by source and participant.

CDR3 length: 15 amino acids, cysteine to phenylalanine. Here the CDR3 DNA is all that survives: 45 bases in frame from base 1. According to the germline V gene, CDR1 reads SGHAT and CDR2 reads FQNNGV. Relative to germline, V is missing 4 bases and J is missing 8 bases, with 8 bases of the junction outside any gene match. This clonotype was sampled from a woman over 75 with acute or convalescent COVID-19. The source material was peripheral blood. The chain is made from TRBV11-2 and TRBJ2-2, and TRBD1 aligns with 9 junction nucleotides. The sequence in DNA is TGTGCCAGCAGCTCCACGGACAGGGGCGTGGGGGAGCTGTTTTTT. This is translated as CASSSTDRGVGELFF. Full variable domain (CDR3 extended with the reference TRBV11-2 and TRBJ2-2 proteins): EAGVAQSPRYKIIEKRQSVAFWCNPISGHATLYWYQQILGQGPKLLIQFQNNGVVDDSQLPKDRFSAERLKGVDSTLKIQPAKLEDSAVYLCASSSTDRGVGELFFGEGSRLTVL.